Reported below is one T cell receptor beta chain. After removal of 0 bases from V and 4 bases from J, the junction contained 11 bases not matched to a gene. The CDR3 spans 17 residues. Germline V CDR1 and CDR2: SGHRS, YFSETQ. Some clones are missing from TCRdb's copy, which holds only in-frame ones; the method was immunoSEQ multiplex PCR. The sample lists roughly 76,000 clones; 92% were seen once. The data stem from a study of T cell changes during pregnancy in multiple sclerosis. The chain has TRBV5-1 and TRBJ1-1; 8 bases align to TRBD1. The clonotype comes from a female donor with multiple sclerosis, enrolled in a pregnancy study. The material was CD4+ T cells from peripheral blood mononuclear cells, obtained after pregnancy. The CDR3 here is CASSLVPAGGSRTEAFF. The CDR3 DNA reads TGCGCCAGCAGCTTGGTGCCGGCAGGGGGCTCTCGCACTGAAGCTTTCTTT.